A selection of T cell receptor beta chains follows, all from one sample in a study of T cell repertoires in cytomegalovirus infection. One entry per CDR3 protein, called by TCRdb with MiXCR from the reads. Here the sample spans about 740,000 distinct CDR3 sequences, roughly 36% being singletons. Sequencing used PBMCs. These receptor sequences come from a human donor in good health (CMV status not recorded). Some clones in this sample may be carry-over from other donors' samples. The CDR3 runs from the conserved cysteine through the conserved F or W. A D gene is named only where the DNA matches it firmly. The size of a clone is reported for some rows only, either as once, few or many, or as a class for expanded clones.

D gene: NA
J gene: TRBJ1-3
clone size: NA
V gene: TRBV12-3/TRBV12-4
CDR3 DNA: TGTGCCAGCAGTAGTCAGGGTTCGTCTGGAAACACCATATATTTT
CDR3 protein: CASSSQGSSGNTIYF

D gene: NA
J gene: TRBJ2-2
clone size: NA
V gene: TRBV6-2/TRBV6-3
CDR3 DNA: TGTGCCAGCCGCCCTCAGAGCACCGGGGAGCTGTTTTTT
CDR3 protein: CASRPQSTGELFF

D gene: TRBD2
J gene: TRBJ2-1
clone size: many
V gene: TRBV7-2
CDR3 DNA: TGTGCCAGCAGCTCGGGGAGACTAGCGGGAGGTGGTGAGCAGTTCTTC
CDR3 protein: CASSSGRLAGGGEQFF

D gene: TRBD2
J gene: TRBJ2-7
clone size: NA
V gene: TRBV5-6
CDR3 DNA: TGTGCCAGCAGCTCCATCGACGGCGCGGGGGGGTCCTACGAGCAGTACTTC
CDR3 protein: CASSSIDGAGGSYEQYF

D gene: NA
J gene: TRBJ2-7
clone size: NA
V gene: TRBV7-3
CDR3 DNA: TGTGCCAGCAGCATGACAGGGAGGGCCTACGAGCAGTACTTC
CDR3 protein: CASSMTGRAYEQYF

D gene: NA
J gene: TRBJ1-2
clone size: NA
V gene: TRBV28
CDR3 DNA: TGTGCCAGCAGCCATCCGAGGCCCCGGGGGGCCTATGGCTACACCTTC
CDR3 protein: CASSHPRPRGAYGYTF

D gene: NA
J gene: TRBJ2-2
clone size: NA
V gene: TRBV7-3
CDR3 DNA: TGTGCCAGCAGCTTAATCCCCCGACAGAACACCGGGGAGCTGTTTTTT
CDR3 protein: CASSLIPRQNTGELFF

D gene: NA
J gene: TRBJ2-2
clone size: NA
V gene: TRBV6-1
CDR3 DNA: TGTGCCAGCAGTGAAAGGGGGCAGGGAGGCACCGGGGAGCTGTTTTTT
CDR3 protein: CASSERGQGGTGELFF

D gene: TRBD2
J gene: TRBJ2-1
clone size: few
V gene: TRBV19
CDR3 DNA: TGTGCCAGTAGTATGTTACCGGGACTAGCGGGGGGCCAGGCCTACAATGAGCAGTTCTTC
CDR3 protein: CASSMLPGLAGGQAYNEQFF

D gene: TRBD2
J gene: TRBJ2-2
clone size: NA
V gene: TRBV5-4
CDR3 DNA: TGTGCCAGCAGCTTGGCCAGCGGGAAGACCGGGGAGCTGTTTTTT
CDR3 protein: CASSLASGKTGELFF

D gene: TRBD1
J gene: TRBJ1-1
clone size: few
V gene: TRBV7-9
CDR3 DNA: TGTGCCAGCAGCCCCGGACAGGGAGGAGTTGAGACTGAAGCTTTCTTT
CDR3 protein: CASSPGQGGVETEAFF

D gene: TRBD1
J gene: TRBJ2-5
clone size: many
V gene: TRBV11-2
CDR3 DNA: TGTGCCAGCAGCCCCTTCGGGACAGGCCCACAAGAGACCCAGTACTTC
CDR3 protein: CASSPFGTGPQETQYF